Each of the 21 T cell receptor beta chains below was sequenced from the same sample in a study of human T cells and chemical hapten exposure. TCRdb redid the calling of the RACE reads with MiXCR, one entry per CDR3 protein. In the table there are 200,000 to 300,000 distinct CDR3 sequences, 7% to 10% of which are singletons. Time point here: pre-sensitization, week 0. Treatment specified: therapeutic diphenylcyclopropenone sensitization with weekly scalp DPC. Sample: whole blood, taken in connection with sensitization to the hapten diphenylcyclopropenone (DPC). These receptors came from a woman in her 40s with alopecia areata. Some clones in this sample may be carry-over from other donors' samples.

This clonotype was counted ten times or more. The CDR3 is CSARSLGGQQETQYF. The CDR3 nucleotides read TGCAGTGCTAGATCGTTAGGGGGGCAACAAGAGACCCAGTACTTC. The chain recombines TRBV20-1 with TRBJ2-5, with D possibly being TRBD1 or TRBD2 (6 bases each). This CDR3 region has 15 residues. Germline loops: CDR1 DFQATT, CDR2 SNEGSKA (reference sequence). V dropped 2 bases and J dropped 2 bases, with 15 bases sitting between them.

V gene TRBV28 combines with J gene TRBJ1-2; D gene unclear. The germline gives CDR1 MDHEN, CDR2 SYDVKM. Trimming took off 6 bases at V and 5 bases at J, with 13 bases between the two ends. The CDR3 has 13 amino acids. In DNA, the CDR3 is TGTGCCAGCAGCCCGGCGGGCGGTTATGGCTACACCTTC. This gives the protein CASSPAGGYGYTF.

This clonotype turned up a few times. This chain links TRBV4-2 with TRBJ1-1; possibly TRBD1 for D (5 bases). CDR3 length: 13 amino acids. Trimming left V 4 bases short and J 4 bases short, with 10 bases between. Germline V lookup: CDR1 LGHNA, CDR2 YNFKEQ. The CDR3: CASSRGVGTEAFF. The CDR3 DNA reads as TGTGCCAGCAGCCGGGGGGTCGGCACTGAAGCTTTCTTT.

The J gene is TRBJ2-1, the V gene TRBV4-3, with D maybe TRBD2 (5 bases). The V and J ends lost 0 bases and 2 bases respectively, with 11 bases between them. Per germline, CDR1 LGHNA and CDR2 YSLEER. CDR3 length equals 16 residues. CDR3 protein: CASSQDPPGAYNEQFF. CDR3 bases: TGCGCCAGCAGCCAAGATCCCCCCGGGGCCTACAATGAGCAGTTCTTC.

The J gene is TRBJ2-7, the V gene TRBV7-8; 8 nucleotides line up with TRBD1. The CDR3 has 14 residues. Germline values: CDR1 SGHVS, CDR2 FQNEAQ. The junction had 9 bases not matched to a gene; V was cut back by 2 bases and J by 9 bases. Written as DNA, the CDR3 is TGTGCCAGCAGCTTAAACAGGGGGGACCGAGGGCAGTACTTC. This encodes CASSLNRGDRGQYF.

This clonotype showed up just a few times. This chain uses TRBV12-3 or TRBV12-4 with TRBJ1-3, with D perhaps matching TRBD1 (5 bases). The CDR3 loop spans 19 amino acids. Trimming shortened V by 3 bases and J by 0 bases, and 21 bases separated the two germline ends. CDR3 amino acids: CASSFRAGLGSGSGNTIYF. The CDR3 DNA is TGTGCCAGCAGTTTTAGGGCAGGGCTCGGTTCAGGCTCTGGAAACACCATATATTTT.

V gene TRBV12-3 or TRBV12-4 combines with J gene TRBJ2-1; 13 bases are a match to TRBD2. The CDR3 extends over 16 amino acids. After removal of 6 bases from V and 4 bases from J, the junction contained 6 bases not matched to a gene. This chain's CDR3 is CASSPGTSGIYNEQFF. As DNA, the CDR3 is TGTGCCAGCAGCCCCGGGACTAGCGGGATATACAATGAGCAGTTCTTC.

The rearrangement uses TRBV20-1 and TRBJ1-1; 8 nucleotides agree with TRBD1. Trimming took 6 bases from V and 1 from J; bases not matched to a gene: 7. Germline V CDR1 and CDR2: DFQATT, SNEGSKA (reference sequence). The CDR3 contains 14 residues. DNA of the CDR3: TGCAGTGCCCCGTCAGGGGGCACGAACACTGAAGCTTTCTTT. Translated: CSAPSGGTNTEAFF.

The chain links TRBV12-3 or TRBV12-4 to TRBJ2-3; TRBD2 agrees at 9 bases. The CDR3 covers 17 residues. The J segment lost 8 bases and the V segment lost 5 bases, leaving 17 bases of the junction unmatched. The DNA of the CDR3 is TGTGCCAGCAGTCAGTTCTATGGCGGGAGGGCCCCGGGTACGCAGTATTTT. Protein: CASSQFYGGRAPGTQYF.

This clonotype came up a few times. This chain uses TRBV3-1 with TRBJ2-1; the D is unclear. The CDR3 length is 13 residues. V shed 3 bases and J shed 4 bases, with 7 bases lying between them. Germline V lookup: CDR1 LGHDT, CDR2 YNNKEL (reference sequence). The CDR3 is CASSHLVYNEQFF. The CDR3 coding sequence is TGTGCCAGCAGCCATCTCGTTTACAATGAGCAGTTCTTC.

The chain carries TRBV19 and TRBJ2-3; 10 bases are shared with TRBD2. The junction had 6 bases not matched to a gene; V was cut back by 6 bases and J by 6 bases. Germline values: CDR1 LNHDA, CDR2 SQIVND (reference sequence). This CDR3 has 14 residues. In DNA form, the CDR3 reads TGTGCCAGTAGGCCCCTAGCGGGAGTGGATACGCAGTATTTT. As protein: CASRPLAGVDTQYF.

This clonotype was seen only a few times. J is TRBJ2-5 and V is TRBV3-1; D is ambiguous. The germline V gene encodes CDR1 LGHDT and CDR2 YNNKEL (reference sequence). This CDR3 contains 12 residues. V lost 2 bases, J lost 1 base, and 2 bases lay in between. The CDR3 region is CASSQSQETQYF. The CDR3 DNA reads TGTGCCAGCAGCCAATCCCAAGAGACCCAGTACTTC.

Only a few counts were recorded for this clonotype. This chain connects TRBV4-1 to TRBJ1-2; possibly TRBD1 for D (6 bases). This CDR3 spans 14 amino acids. Germline lookup yields CDR1 MGHRA and CDR2 YSYEKL. V was clipped by 0 bases and J by 8 bases, with 13 bases between them. The CDR3: CASSQDRGHGGYTF. As DNA, the CDR3 is TGCGCCAGCAGCCAAGATCGGGGGCACGGAGGCTACACCTTC.

V usage is TRBV5-6 and J usage is TRBJ2-7, with D hard to call. The V end lost 4 bases, the J end lost 2 bases, and 13 bases lay between the germline ends. This CDR3 has 14 amino acids. The V gene's germline CDR1 is SGHDT and CDR2 YYEEEE. In DNA, the CDR3 is TGTGCCAGCAGCCTGCGTTGGGGTGCCTACGAGCAGTACTTC. This gives the protein CASSLRWGAYEQYF. The variable domain in full, with the rest retrieved from reference TRBV5-6 and TRBJ2-7, is DAGVTQSPTHLIKTRGQQVTLRCSPKSGHDTVSWYQQALGQGPQFIFQYYEEEERQRGNFPDRFSGHQFPNYSSELNVNALLLGDSALYLCASSLRWGAYEQYFGPGTRLTVT.

The sample holds a few counts of this clonotype. The V gene is TRBV7-9, the J gene TRBJ1-3; no firm D call. The V and J ends lost 5 bases and 4 bases respectively, with 9 bases between them. The germline V gene has CDR1 SEHNR and CDR2 FQNEAQ (reference sequence). The CDR3 runs to 13 residues. The CDR3 sequence: CASSPRRGNTIYF. The CDR3 nucleotides are TGTGCCAGCAGCCCTCGAAGGGGAAACACCATATATTTT.

The rearrangement links TRBV7-2 to TRBJ1-3, with D hard to call. The V end was cut by 5 bases, the J end by 0 bases, with 17 bases between. Germline V gene lookup returns CDR1 SGHTA and CDR2 FQGNSA. The CDR3 length is 17 residues. The DNA for the CDR3 is TGTGCCAGCAGCGATGGGCGCTCCCTCTACTCTGGAAACACCATATATTTT. Translation gives CASSDGRSLYSGNTIYF. Supplemented by reference TRBV7-2 and TRBJ1-3, the full variable domain reads GAGVSQSPSNKVTEKGKDVELRCDPISGHTALYWYRQSLGQGLEFLIYFQGNSAPDKSGLPSDRFSAERTGGSVSTLTIQRTQQEDSAVYLCASSDGRSLYSGNTIYFGEGSWLTVV.

The chain is built from TRBV7-9 and TRBJ2-2; 8 bases are shared with TRBD2. The germline V gene encodes CDR1 SEHNR and CDR2 FQNEAQ (reference sequence). The CDR3 consists of 15 residues. The trim removed 7 bases at V and 2 bases at J, leaving 6 bases unmatched. CDR3 coding DNA: TGTGCCAGCACCGGGAGGGTAGTTAACACCGGGGAGCTGTTTTTT. This sequence encodes CASTGRVVNTGELFF.

In its sample, this clonotype was seen a few times. The chain uses TRBV28 and TRBJ1-5; TRBD1 agrees at 8 bases. The CDR3 length is 15 residues. Germline V gives CDR1 MDHEN, CDR2 SYDVKM. The V and J ends lost 5 bases and 9 bases, in that order; junction bases with no gene match: 12. The CDR3 bases are TGTGCCAGCAGTCCTCACGGACAGGGTAAACGGCCCCAGCATTTT. Translating gives CASSPHGQGKRPQHF.

V and J are TRBV11-2 and TRBJ2-5; the D gene is possibly TRBD1 (5 bases). The CDR3 totals 15 residues. The V end lost 2 bases, the J end lost 2 bases, and 12 bases lay between the germline ends. The germline V gene has CDR1 SGHAT and CDR2 FQNNGV. CDR3 nucleotide sequence: TGTGCCAGCAGCTTAATCCAGGGTTTACAAGAGACCCAGTACTTC. This encodes CASSLIQGLQETQYF.

This clonotype was seen at least ten times. V gene TRBV10-3 combines with J gene TRBJ2-7, with TRBD2 as a possible D gene (5 bases). V was clipped by 2 bases and J by 4 bases, with 6 bases between them. Germline assignment: CDR1 ENHRY and CDR2 SYGVKD. CDR3 length: 12 amino acids. The CDR3 region is CAISERTYEQYF. CDR3 nucleotides: TGTGCCATCAGTGAGCGGACTTACGAGCAGTACTTC.

The chain couples TRBV28 to TRBJ2-7; TRBD1 is a possible D gene (5 bases). The germline V gene has CDR1 MDHEN and CDR2 SYDVKM. Trimming removed 7 bases at V and 4 bases at J, with 20 bases between. The CDR3 runs 15 residues. The CDR3 protein is CASTKGPTYLYEQYF. The CDR3 region has the DNA TGTGCCAGCACCAAGGGGCCCACATACCTGTACGAGCAGTACTTC.